These 13 T cell receptor beta chains were sequenced from one sample in a study of T cell changes during pregnancy in multiple sclerosis (dated by TCRdb to between 2018 and 2021). Libraries were prepared through the immunoSEQ multiplex PCR assay. TCRdb holds this immuneACCESS table with in-frame rearrangements only. Some clones are missing; in checked studies, unresolved V genes explain under half, and the rest has no known cause. The sample yields about 67,000 clones; about 89% were counted once. Over 1.3% of the sample is in the top ten clones. The sequencing used peripheral blood, collected in the second trimester of pregnancy. Every receptor here comes from a female donor with multiple sclerosis, enrolled in a pregnancy study.

The chain links TRBV7-9 to TRBJ1-2, with 8 bases that match TRBD1. After removal of 5 bases from V and 3 bases from J, the junction contained 11 bases not matched to a gene. From germline, CDR1 is SEHNR and CDR2 FQNEAQ (reference sequence). The CDR3 extends over 16 amino acids. CDR3 nucleotides: TGTGCCAGCAGCCTATTTACCGGACAGGGAGACTATGGCTACACCTTC. Translated: CASSLFTGQGDYGYTF.

The V call is TRBV18, the J call TRBJ1-2; 8 nucleotides agree with TRBD1. The germline CDR1 and CDR2 sequences are KGHSH and LQKENI. V shed 8 bases, J shed 3 bases, and the junction held 5 bases outside the gene matches. CDR3 length: 13 amino acids. The CDR3: CASTPDRDYGYTF. CDR3 bases: TGTGCCAGCACCCCGGACAGGGACTATGGCTACACCTTC.

V and J are TRBV11-2 and TRBJ1-5; no clear D. The germline V gene encodes CDR1 SGHAT and CDR2 FQNNGV. V shed 6 bases and J shed 0 bases, with 12 bases lying between them. The CDR3 is 15 residues long. In DNA, the CDR3 is TGTGCCAGCAGTCTCGGCGGTTATAGCAATCAGCCCCAGCATTTT. Translated, it gives CASSLGGYSNQPQHF.

The chain combines TRBV4-2 with TRBJ2-5; weak D call: TRBD2 (7 bases). V lost 0 bases, J lost 5 bases, and 13 bases lay in between. The CDR3 extends over 15 amino acids. From germline, CDR1 is LGHNA and CDR2 YNFKEQ. CDR3 sequence reads: CASSQDGGGRETQYF. The CDR3 nucleotides are TGTGCCAGCAGCCAAGATGGGGGGGGGCGGGAGACCCAGTACTTC.

This chain connects TRBV19 to TRBJ2-1; 10 bases map to TRBD2. Per the germline V gene, CDR1 is LNHDA and CDR2 is SQIVND (reference sequence). V lost 3 bases, J lost 3 bases, and 14 bases stayed unmatched. The length of the CDR3 is 19 residues. DNA for the CDR3: TGTGCCAGTAGTATGCTACGCCTAGCGGGGGCCCTATACTACAATGAGCAGTTCTTC. This translates into CASSMLRLAGALYYNEQFF.

The chain couples TRBV5-1 to TRBJ2-3; tentative D call: TRBD2 (6 bases). CDR1 is SGHRS, CDR2 YFSETQ, per germline. The V gene lost 4 bases and the J gene lost 0 bases, with 18 bases spanning the gap. The CDR3 is 17 residues long. CDR3 protein: CASSPAGGGTSTDTQYF. CDR3 sequence (DNA): TGCGCCAGCAGCCCCGCCGGTGGAGGGACTAGCACAGATACGCAGTATTTT. Full variable domain (remainder filled in from reference TRBV5-1 and TRBJ2-3): KAGVTQTPRYLIKTRGQQVTLSCSPISGHRSVSWYQQTPGQGLQFLFEYFSETQRNKGNFPGRFSGRQFSNSRSEMNVSTLELGDSALYLCASSPAGGGTSTDTQYFGPGTRLTVL.

The table lists this clone with a count of one. The chain is built from TRBV11-1 and TRBJ2-5, with a tentative D call TRBD2 (5 bases). V gave up 2 bases and J gave up 2 bases, with 6 bases separating them. The germline V gene encodes CDR1 SGHAT and CDR2 FQDESV (reference sequence). The CDR3 consists of 13 residues. Here the CDR3 DNA reads TGTGCCAGCAGCTTAAGCGGTCAAGAGACCCAGTACTTC. Its translation is CASSLSGQETQYF. Based on the CDR3 plus reference TRBV11-1 and TRBJ2-5, the full variable domain is EAEVAQSPRYKITEKSQAVAFWCDPISGHATLYWYRQILGQGPELLVQFQDESVVDDSQLPKDRFSAERLKGVDSTLKIQPAELGDSAMYLCASSLSGQETQYFGPGTRLLVL.

This clone showed up just a few times. The chain has TRBV5-1 and TRBJ2-3; D uncertain. Trimming cost V 4 bases and J 7 bases, with 10 bases left between them. This CDR3 is 12 amino acids long. The germline gives CDR1 SGHRS, CDR2 YFSETQ. As DNA, the CDR3 is TGCGCCAGCAGCCCCACAGCCAATACGCAGTATTTT. It translates to CASSPTANTQYF.

J is TRBJ1-4 and V is TRBV5-6; TRBD1 agrees at 7 bases. The CDR3 spans 13 residues. Germline CDR1 reads SGHDT; CDR2 reads YYEEEE. V trimming: 4 bases; J trimming: 7 bases; junction bases outside the gene matches: 4. CDR3 region: CASSRDSGEKLFF. Written as DNA, the CDR3 is TGTGCCAGCAGCCGGGACAGCGGTGAAAAACTGTTTTTT.

The genes are TRBV10-2 and TRBJ2-6; no definite D call. CDR1 and CDR2 (germline): WSHSY, SAAADI. The CDR3 sequence is 15 residues long. V shed 4 bases and J shed 0 bases, with 7 bases lying between them. DNA of the CDR3: TGCGCCAGCAGTGCTCAGATCTCTGGGGCCAACGTCCTGACTTTC. As protein: CASSAQISGANVLTF.

The chain combines TRBV4-1 with TRBJ2-7; 10 nucleotides align to TRBD2. Trimming at V came to 0 bases and at J to 2 bases, leaving 7 bases not matched to a gene. The CDR3 runs 17 residues. Germline V gives CDR1 MGHRA, CDR2 YSYEKL. The CDR3, as DNA: TGCGCCAGCAGCCAAGATCGAAGTAGCGGGGGGCCCTACGAGCAGTACTTC. This encodes CASSQDRSSGGPYEQYF.

The chain joins TRBV7-9 to TRBJ1-4; possible D gene TRBD1, 6 bases. V was cut by 0 bases and J by 7 bases, with 15 bases left in between. The germline V gene has CDR1 SEHNR and CDR2 FQNEAQ (reference sequence). CDR3 length: 16 amino acids. CDR3 DNA sequence: TGTGCCAGCAGCTTAGCGGCAGGGGAGCGCGGTGAAAAACTGTTTTTT. Translating gives CASSLAAGERGEKLFF.

The V call is TRBV19, the J call TRBJ2-1; 7 bases fit TRBD1. V gave up 8 bases and J gave up 9 bases; unmatched junction bases: 13. The germline V gene has CDR1 LNHDA and CDR2 SQIVND (reference sequence). The CDR3 loop spans 14 amino acids. The CDR3 reads CASGQQGTRSEQFF. The CDR3 coding sequence is TGTGCCAGTGGCCAACAGGGGACGAGGTCTGAGCAGTTCTTC. The complete variable domain, with remaining parts taken from reference TRBV19 and TRBJ2-1, reads DGGITQSPKYLFRKEGQNVTLSCEQNLNHDAMYWYRQDPGQGLRLIYYSQIVNDFQKGDIAEGYSVSREKKESFPLTVTSAQKNPTAFYLCASGQQGTRSEQFFGPGTRLTVL.